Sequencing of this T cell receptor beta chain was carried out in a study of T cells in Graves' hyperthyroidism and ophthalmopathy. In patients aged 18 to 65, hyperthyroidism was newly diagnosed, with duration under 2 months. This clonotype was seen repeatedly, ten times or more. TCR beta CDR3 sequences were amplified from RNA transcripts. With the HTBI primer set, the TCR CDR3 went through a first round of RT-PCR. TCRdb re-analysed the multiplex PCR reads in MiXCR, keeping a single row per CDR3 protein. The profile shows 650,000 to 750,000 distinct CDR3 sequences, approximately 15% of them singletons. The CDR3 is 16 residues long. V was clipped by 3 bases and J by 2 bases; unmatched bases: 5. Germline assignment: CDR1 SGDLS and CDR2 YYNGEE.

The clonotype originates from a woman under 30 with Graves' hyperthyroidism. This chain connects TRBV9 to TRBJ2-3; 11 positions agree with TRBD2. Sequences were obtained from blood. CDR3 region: CASSGGLAGNTDTQYF. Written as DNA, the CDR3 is TGTGCCAGCAGCGGCGGACTAGCGGGTAACACAGATACGCAGTATTTT. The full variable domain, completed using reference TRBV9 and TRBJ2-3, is DSGVTQTPKHLITATGQRVTLRCSPRSGDLSVYWYQQSLDQGLQFLIQYYNGEERAKGNILERFSAQQFPDLHSELNLSSLELGDSALYFCASSGGLAGNTDTQYFGPGTRLTVL.